The 22 T cell receptor beta chains given below trace back to one sample, sequenced in a study of cytomegalovirus exposure and HLA in healthy donors. The PCR employed 60 Vbeta primers together with 13 Jbeta primers. Profiled with immunoSEQ multiplex PCR; TCRdb holds only in-frame clones, not every one. The table has under 200,000 clones, around 75% seen once. Sample: PBMCs. The receptors derive from a male donor in good health and CMV-seronegative.

This chain connects TRBV6-6 to TRBJ2-3, with 10 bases fitting TRBD1. The CDR3 sequence is 16 residues long. Germline V lookup: CDR1 MNHNY, CDR2 SVGAGI (reference sequence). The junction had 9 bases not matched to a gene; V was cut back by 5 bases and J by 4 bases. The CDR3 region has the DNA TGTGCCAGCAGTACACGACAGGGGGCGTTTTCAGATACGCAGTATTTT. It yields the protein CASSTRQGAFSDTQYF.

This clone was observed a single time. The chain is built from TRBV5-4 and TRBJ2-3; the match to TRBD1 covers 7 bases. This CDR3 is built from 15 residues. The V gene's germline CDR1 is SGHNT and CDR2 YYREEE (reference sequence). With 4 bases clipped from V and 6 bases from J, the junction kept 11 bases outside the gene matches. As DNA, the CDR3 is TGTGCCAGCAGCCGACAGGGAACGGGCGAGGATACGCAGTATTTT. Its translation: CASSRQGTGEDTQYF.

The chain links TRBV4-3 to TRBJ2-7; 7 bases align to TRBD2. Germline V gives CDR1 LGHNA, CDR2 YSLEER. J gave up 2 bases and V 0 bases, and 1 base lay outside the gene matches. CDR3 length: 14 amino acids. CDR3 in amino acids: CASSQDSGPYEQYF. CDR3 coding DNA: TGCGCCAGCAGCCAAGATAGCGGGCCCTACGAGCAGTACTTC.

V gene TRBV5-8 combines with J gene TRBJ1-2; TRBD1 matches at 12 bases. The V and J ends lost 1 base and 7 bases, in that order; junction bases with no gene match: 5. The CDR3 has 15 residues. The germline V gene has CDR1 SGHTS and CDR2 YDEGEE. CDR3 loop: CASSLYGTGGSGYTF. CDR3 DNA sequence: TGTGCCAGCAGCTTGTATGGGACAGGGGGCTCTGGCTACACCTTC.

This chain links TRBV2 with TRBJ2-1, with 8 bases that match TRBD1. The CDR3 contains 13 residues. Germline V gene data show CDR1 as SNHLY and CDR2 as FYNNEI. After removal of 5 bases from V and 6 bases from J, the junction contained 3 bases not matched to a gene. CDR3 protein: CASSLDRANEQFF. The CDR3 nucleotides read TGTGCCAGCAGTTTGGACAGGGCCAATGAGCAGTTCTTC.

The chain is built from TRBV5-1 and TRBJ1-6; D may be TRBD1 (6 bases). The CDR3 covers 14 residues. Germline CDR1 and CDR2: SGHRS and YFSETQ. Deletions cut 2 bases from V and 10 bases from J, with 13 bases between. DNA for the CDR3: TGCGCCAGCAGCTTAGGGGGGGCCAACTCACCCCTCCACTTT. Residues: CASSLGGANSPLHF.

The chain joins TRBV7-2 to TRBJ2-5, with 8 bases matching TRBD1. The CDR3 covers 14 residues. J was trimmed by 1 base and V by 10 bases; bases with no gene match: 8. Per the germline V gene, CDR1 is SGHTA and CDR2 is FQGNSA. The CDR3 bases are TGTGCCACTACGGACAGGGTAGGCCAAGAGACCCAGTACTTC. Translation gives CATTDRVGQETQYF. Based on the CDR3 plus reference TRBV7-2 and TRBJ2-5, the full variable domain is GAGVSQSPSNKVTEKGKDVELRCDPISGHTALYWYRQSLGQGLEFLIYFQGNSAPDKSGLPSDRFSAERTGGSVSTLTIQRTQQEDSAVYLCATTDRVGQETQYFGPGTRLLVL.

The chain combines TRBV27 with TRBJ1-1; no definite D call. Trimming shortened V by 2 bases and J by 3 bases, and 7 bases separated the two germline ends. Per germline, CDR1 MNHEY and CDR2 SMNVEV (reference sequence). CDR3 length: 13 residues. CDR3 amino acids: CASSLRRDTEAFF. As DNA, the CDR3 is TGTGCCAGCAGTTTAAGGCGGGACACTGAAGCTTTCTTT.

Concerning this clone: The sample carries other DNA sequences with the same CDR3. The J gene is TRBJ1-5, the V gene TRBV2; D is undetermined. CDR1 is SNHLY and CDR2 is FYNNEI in the germline V gene. V lost 6 bases to trimming and J lost 0 bases, with 6 bases between them. This CDR3 has 13 residues. CDR3 protein: CASSRGSNQPQHF. As DNA, the CDR3 is TGTGCCAGCAGCCGGGGTAGCAATCAGCCCCAGCATTTT.

The chain recombines TRBV2 with TRBJ1-2, with a possible D match to TRBD1 (5 bases). The V and J ends lost 10 bases and 8 bases respectively, with 11 bases between them. The V gene's germline CDR1 is SNHLY and CDR2 FYNNEI. CDR3 length: 10 amino acids. Here the CDR3 reads CATLPGGYTF. CDR3 DNA sequence: TGTGCCACCCTCCCAGGGGGCTACACCTTC.

The chain recombines TRBV18 with TRBJ2-1; 11 nucleotides align to TRBD2. The CDR3 extends over 16 amino acids. CDR1 and CDR2 from the germline V gene are KGHSH and LQKENI. V shed 3 bases and J 1 base; nucleotides not matched to a gene: 2. This CDR3 is CASSPPSGGSYNEQFF. The CDR3 DNA is TGTGCCAGCTCACCGCCTAGCGGGGGGTCCTACAATGAGCAGTTCTTC.

This chain connects TRBV29-1 to TRBJ1-2; perhaps TRBD1 as D (5 bases). Trimming removed 7 bases from V and 1 base from J, with 7 bases in between. CDR3 length equals 11 residues. The V gene's germline CDR1 is SQVTM and CDR2 ANQGSEA. This CDR3 reads CSAQGNYGYTF. The CDR3 DNA reads as TGCAGCGCCCAGGGTAACTATGGCTACACCTTC.

This clone was picked up one time. This sample also contains other DNA sequences that code for the same CDR3. The chain combines TRBV18 with TRBJ2-7, with D possibly TRBD2 on 5 matching bases. CDR3 length equals 13 residues. Germline V CDR1 and CDR2: KGHSH, LQKENI. V lost 0 bases to trimming and J lost 3 bases, with 6 bases between them. Here the CDR3 DNA reads TGTGCCAGCTCACCACCCGGGGTCTACGAGCAGTACTTC. Translating gives CASSPPGVYEQYF.

The chain couples TRBV4-1 to TRBJ2-3; a possible D gene is TRBD2 (6 bases). The germline V and J ends were trimmed by 3 bases and 6 bases, with 31 bases remaining between them. Germline values: CDR1 MGHRA, CDR2 YSYEKL. This CDR3 region has 20 residues. The CDR3 loop reads CASSHPKFGAVRGNSDTQYF. CDR3 nucleotides: TGCGCCAGCAGCCATCCAAAATTCGGTGCAGTACGGGGGAACTCGGATACGCAGTATTTT.

The V gene is TRBV28, the J gene TRBJ2-3, with a tentative D call TRBD1 (6 bases). The CDR3 runs 15 residues. CDR1 and CDR2 from the germline V gene are MDHEN and SYDVKM. V was clipped by 10 bases and J by 4 bases, with 21 bases between them. The CDR3 spells CATKVGALGPDTQYF. CDR3 bases: TGTGCCACCAAGGTGGGGGCGCTGGGTCCAGATACGCAGTATTTT.

The rearrangement links TRBV4-3 to TRBJ2-1, with D possibly matching TRBD1 (6 bases). The CDR3 length is 12 residues. The V gene's germline CDR1 is LGHNA and CDR2 YSLEER. Deletions cut 0 bases from V and 14 bases from J, with 11 bases between. The CDR3 is CASSQDWDKEFF. DNA of the CDR3: TGCGCCAGCAGCCAAGATTGGGACAAGGAGTTCTTC.

The chain recombines TRBV11-2 with TRBJ1-2, with TRBD1 matching 10 bases. The CDR3 consists of 12 residues. The junction had 8 bases not matched to a gene; V was cut back by 5 bases and J by 14 bases. CDR1 SGHAT and CDR2 FQNNGV come from the germline V gene. The CDR3 sequence is CASSRDRGSRTF. The DNA for the CDR3 is TGTGCCAGCAGCCGGGACAGGGGCTCGAGGACCTTC.

By sample share, this clone is medium-sized. The chain employs TRBV6-1 and TRBJ2-3, with D perhaps matching TRBD2 (6 bases). This CDR3 is 15 amino acids long. V was clipped by 3 bases and J by 3 bases, with 13 bases between them. Germline assignment: CDR1 MNHNS and CDR2 SASEGT. CDR3 bases: TGTGCCAGCAGTGATGGAGCGGGCCAAACAGATACGCAGTATTTT. Translating it yields CASSDGAGQTDTQYF.

The chain carries TRBV9 and TRBJ1-2; D is uncertain. This CDR3 comprises 15 residues. Trimming cost V 4 bases and J 5 bases, with 18 bases left between them. Per the germline V gene, CDR1 is SGDLS and CDR2 is YYNGEE. The CDR3 spells CASSPLVNPLYGYTF. The DNA for the CDR3 is TGTGCCAGCAGCCCACTCGTGAATCCGCTATATGGCTACACCTTC.

This clone was recorded once. J is TRBJ2-2 and V is TRBV7-6; the match to TRBD2 covers 8 bases. The CDR3 spans 15 residues. Per the germline V gene, CDR1 is SGHVS and CDR2 is FNYEAQ. The V and J ends lost 1 base and 6 bases, in that order; junction bases with no gene match: 4. The CDR3 DNA sequence: TGTGCCAGCAGCTTAGGCCTAGCGGGCTCCGGGGAGCTGTTTTTT. Amino acid sequence: CASSLGLAGSGELFF.

This clone was counted once. CDR3 in DNA: TGTGCCAGCAGGCCAGCGGGAGGGCTGGACTACGAGCAGTACTTC. Its protein is CASRPAGGLDYEQYF. This rearrangement joins TRBV28 to TRBJ2-7; 10 positions agree with TRBD2. This CDR3 spans 15 amino acids. Germline CDR1 and CDR2: MDHEN and SYDVKM. J lost 3 bases, V lost 6 bases, and 8 bases had no gene match.

The chain has TRBV9 and TRBJ1-2, with TRBD1 matching 7 bases. Germline V lookup: CDR1 SGDLS, CDR2 YYNGEE. J lost 8 bases, V lost 4 bases, and 8 bases had no gene match. The CDR3 runs 13 residues. The CDR3 DNA sequence: TGTGCCAGCAGCCCCCAGGGGGGTCGAGGCTACACCTTC. Residues: CASSPQGGRGYTF.